This T cell receptor beta chain was identified during a study of cytomegalovirus exposure and HLA in healthy donors. Study results and limitations: Later analysis suggested links between common viral pathogens and several top significant clusters. Indistinguishable V segments such as TRBV6-2 and TRBV6-3 were excluded.

This CDR3 spans 15 amino acids. CDR1 is SGDLS and CDR2 is YYNGEE in the germline V gene. As concerns this clone: The target antigen is unknown.

The PCR made use of 60 Vbeta and 13 Jbeta primers. Repertoires were generated with immunoSEQ multiplex PCR, while TCRdb's copy carries only in-frame clones and drops some. The sample holds 140,000 or so clones, 80% to 85% seen once. This clonotype was obtained from a male donor in good health and CMV-seronegative. The sequenced material came from PBMCs. The chain is built from TRBV9 and TRBJ2-5; 8 nucleotides agree with TRBD1. Near its end, the DNA agrees better with TRBJ2-7, so the J call may be wrong. The CDR3 coding sequence is TGTGCCAGCAGCGTAGGGGACAGGCGCCCCTACGAGCAGTACTTC. This sequence encodes CASSVGDRRPYEQYF.